The 22 T cell receptor beta chains below come from one sample, sequenced in a study of CD8 T cell repertoires and HIV-1 epitope variants. Data came from immunoSEQ multiplex PCR; TCRdb stores just in-frame clones and leaves some out. The sample lists more than 85,000 clones; almost 75% were seen once. What was sequenced was uncultured baseline CD8+ T cells from peripheral blood mononuclear cells (PBMCs). These receptors were obtained from a male donor with HIV.

This chain uses TRBV9 with TRBJ1-1; D is ambiguous. V gave up 0 bases and J gave up 2 bases, with 14 bases separating them. The CDR3 extends over 16 amino acids. The germline gives CDR1 SGDLS, CDR2 YYNGEE. CDR3 DNA: TGTGCCAGCAGCGTAGACTTGGGCAGAGGAAACACTGAAGCTTTCTTT. It is translated as CASSVDLGRGNTEAFF.

This clone was found once. V is TRBV5-6 and J is TRBJ2-7; unclear D gene. Germline loops: CDR1 SGHDT, CDR2 YYEEEE. The CDR3 consists of 13 residues. Trimming stripped 2 bases from V and 1 base from J, with 7 bases between. In DNA form, the CDR3 reads TGTGCCAGCAGCTTAAGAATTTCCTACGAGCAGTACTTC. Its translation is CASSLRISYEQYF.

The chain recombines TRBV7-2 with TRBJ2-2; 11 positions match TRBD2. J was trimmed by 7 bases and V by 4 bases; bases with no gene match: 5. This CDR3 region has 15 residues. Germline values: CDR1 SGHTA, CDR2 FQGNSA. The chain's CDR3 is CASSSSTSGNGELFF. CDR3 nucleotides: TGTGCCAGCAGCTCATCGACTAGCGGGAACGGGGAGCTGTTTTTT.

A few counts support this clone. The chain links TRBV5-4 to TRBJ1-2; TRBD1 might be the D (5 bases). Trimming took 4 bases from V and 4 from J, leaving 14 bases between them. There are 14 residues in the CDR3. Germline lookup yields CDR1 SGHNT and CDR2 YYREEE (reference sequence). The CDR3 region is CASSTTRDGYGYTF. CDR3 in DNA: TGTGCCAGCAGCACAACCAGGGATGGCTATGGCTACACCTTC.

The genes are TRBV25-1 and TRBJ1-4, with 10 bases lining up with TRBD1. Unmatched junction bases numbered 6, after V lost 6 bases and J lost 8 bases. The CDR3 loop spans 14 amino acids. Germline V gene sequence: CDR1 MGHDK, CDR2 SYGVNS. CDR3 in DNA: TGTGCCAGCAGCCTGACAGGGGGCAGAGAAAAACTGTTTTTT. Its protein is CASSLTGGREKLFF.

This sequence joins TRBV29-1 and TRBJ1-2; TRBD1 agrees at 7 bases. The CDR3 is 15 amino acids. With V trimmed by 2 bases and J by 6 bases, 12 bases remained unmatched. Germline V gives CDR1 SQVTM, CDR2 ANQGSEA. This CDR3 reads CSVEIPTGRSHGYTF. The CDR3 region has the DNA TGCAGCGTTGAAATCCCGACAGGGCGCTCGCATGGCTACACCTTC.

J is TRBJ2-3 and V is TRBV6-5; 11 positions agree with TRBD2. With 5 bases clipped from V and 8 bases from J, the junction kept 9 bases outside the gene matches. CDR1 is MNHEY, CDR2 SVGAGI, per germline. This CDR3 contains 15 residues. The CDR3 DNA follows: TGTGCCAGCAGTCTTAGCGGGGGGGCCTCAGGTACGCAGTATTTT. This translates into CASSLSGGASGTQYF.

The chain employs TRBV9 and TRBJ2-1, with TRBD2 matching over 7 bases. CDR1 SGDLS and CDR2 YYNGEE come from the germline V gene. The V segment lost 1 base and the J segment 0 bases; nucleotides outside the gene matches: 1. The CDR3 is made up of 15 amino acids. CDR3 sequence (DNA): TGTGCCAGCAGCGTAAGCGGGGTCTCCTACAATGAGCAGTTCTTC. Protein product: CASSVSGVSYNEQFF.

The V and J genes are TRBV5-1 and TRBJ2-1; 8 bases map to TRBD2. Germline V gene sequence: CDR1 SGHRS, CDR2 YFSETQ. V was clipped by 1 base and J by 15 bases; unmatched bases: 18. The CDR3 totals 16 residues. CDR3 DNA sequence: TGCGCCAGCAGCTTGTCTGGCGGCGGGAGGATGGTGTCTGGGTTCTTC. Protein: CASSLSGGGRMVSGFF.

The rearrangement links TRBV10-3 to TRBJ1-2; D possibly corresponds to TRBD1 (5 bases). The length of the CDR3 is 14 residues. In germline, CDR1 is ENHRY, CDR2 SYGVKD. V was trimmed by 2 bases and J by 5 bases, leaving 12 bases between them. The CDR3 coding sequence is TGTGCCATCAGTGAGGGCAGGGAGTCTTATGGCTACACCTTC. Residues: CAISEGRESYGYTF.

V usage is TRBV7-9 and J usage is TRBJ2-1; D may be TRBD2 (6 bases). The CDR3 totals 15 residues. CDR1 and CDR2 (germline): SEHNR, FQNEAQ (reference sequence). The V gene lost 5 bases and the J gene lost 0 bases, with 11 bases spanning the gap. CDR3 region: CASSRLEGSYNEQFF. The CDR3 DNA follows: TGTGCCAGCAGCCGACTAGAGGGCTCCTACAATGAGCAGTTCTTC.

This chain uses TRBV27 with TRBJ2-7; 9 bases are a match to TRBD1. The ends lost 6 bases at V and 0 bases at J; junction bases unmatched: 3. The CDR3 has 14 amino acids. Germline CDR1 and CDR2: MNHEY and SMNVEV (reference sequence). The CDR3, as DNA: TGTGCCAGCAGGGGGACAGGGAGCTCCTACGAGCAGTACTTC. Residues: CASRGTGSSYEQYF.

This clone occurred a few times. This chain connects TRBV7-2 to TRBJ2-5; D is uncertain. The germline V and J ends were trimmed by 2 bases and 2 bases, with 9 bases remaining between them. Germline V gene data show CDR1 as SGHTA and CDR2 as FQGNSA. There are 14 residues in the CDR3. This CDR3 is CASSLLVTQETQYF. The CDR3 DNA is TGTGCCAGCAGCTTATTAGTTACACAAGAGACCCAGTACTTC.

V is TRBV15 and J is TRBJ2-1, with TRBD2 matching 7 bases. Germline V lookup: CDR1 LNHNV, CDR2 YYDKDF (reference sequence). The CDR3 covers 16 residues. The V gene end was trimmed by 1 base and the J gene end by 5 bases; junction bases not matched to a gene: 8. CDR3 protein: CATSRVSSGQNNEQFF. The CDR3 region has the DNA TGTGCCACCAGCAGAGTGTCTAGCGGCCAGAACAATGAGCAGTTCTTC.

The chain uses TRBV7-6 and TRBJ1-3, with a tentative D call TRBD1 (6 bases). Deletions cut 2 bases from V and 1 base from J, with 15 bases between. This CDR3 contains 17 residues. Germline CDR1 SGHVS, CDR2 FNYEAQ. CDR3 coding DNA: TGTGCCAGCAGCTTATTAACTACAGGGCAGTCTGGAAACACCATATATTTT. This codes for CASSLLTTGQSGNTIYF.

This clone was detected only a few times. Additional DNA sequences in this sample encode the identical CDR3. The chain recombines TRBV18 with TRBJ2-7, with 9 bases fitting TRBD1. The ends lost 3 bases at V and 2 bases at J; junction bases unmatched: 2. The germline CDR1 and CDR2 sequences are KGHSH and LQKENI. The CDR3 is 14 amino acids. The CDR3 reads CASSPRQGAYEQYF. The CDR3 DNA sequence: TGTGCCAGCTCACCCCGACAGGGGGCCTACGAGCAGTACTTC.

This clone occurred many times. The rearrangement links TRBV5-1 to TRBJ1-1, with D tentatively TRBD1 (5 bases). This CDR3 contains 13 residues. Germline V lookup: CDR1 SGHRS, CDR2 YFSETQ. V was pared by 3 bases and J by 4 bases, with 10 bases between. In DNA, the CDR3 is TGCGCCAGCAGCTCAGGGTTTGCCACTGAAGCTTTCTTT. Amino acids: CASSSGFATEAFF.

The V gene is TRBV4-1, the J gene TRBJ2-3, with TRBD2 matching 10 bases. Trimming removed 2 bases from V and 2 bases from J; junction bases left unmatched: 4. From germline, CDR1 is MGHRA and CDR2 YSYEKL. The length of the CDR3 is 16 residues. CDR3 coding DNA: TGCGCCAGCAGCCAACCAAGCGGGGGGGCCACAGATACGCAGTATTTT. Amino acid sequence: CASSQPSGGATDTQYF.

CDR3 DNA sequence: TGTGCCAGCAGCGACAGACAGGGGGGGAATGAGCAGTTCTTC. Amino acids: CASSDRQGGNEQFF. The chain has TRBV9 and TRBJ2-1, with TRBD1 matching over 9 bases. Germline V gene data show CDR1 as SGDLS and CDR2 as YYNGEE. The CDR3 sequence is 14 residues long. Losses at the gene ends were 3 bases for V and 7 bases for J; bases not matched to a gene: 5. Supplemented by reference TRBV9 and TRBJ2-1, the full variable domain reads DSGVTQTPKHLITATGQRVTLRCSPRSGDLSVYWYQQSLDQGLQFLIQYYNGEERAKGNILERFSAQQFPDLHSELNLSSLELGDSALYFCASSDRQGGNEQFFGPGTRLTVL.

V gene TRBV28 combines with J gene TRBJ2-7; 10 bases align to TRBD2. V lost 2 bases and J lost 5; bases outside the gene matches: 9. The CDR3 runs 16 residues. In germline, CDR1 is MDHEN, CDR2 SYDVKM. CDR3 nucleotides: TGTGCCAGCAGTTTAAGGAGCGGGGGGGTAGTAAACGAGCAGTACTTC. Translated, it gives CASSLRSGGVVNEQYF.

This clone appeared once. V usage is TRBV15 and J usage is TRBJ1-5, with D possibly being TRBD1 (6 bases). The CDR3 is 17 residues long. Trimming took 2 bases from V and 1 from J, leaving 15 bases between them. Germline V lookup: CDR1 LNHNV, CDR2 YYDKDF (reference sequence). This CDR3 is CATSRISGARSNQPQHF. For the CDR3, the DNA is TGTGCCACCAGCAGAATTTCAGGGGCGCGGAGCAATCAGCCCCAGCATTTT.

The chain is built from TRBV5-6 and TRBJ1-5, with D perhaps TRBD1 (5 bases). Trimming took off 0 bases at V and 3 bases at J, with 16 bases between the two ends. CDR1 is SGHDT, CDR2 YYEEEE, per germline. This CDR3 is built from 17 residues. CDR3 amino acids: CASSLARDGRFNQPQHF. In nucleotides, the CDR3 is TGTGCCAGCAGCTTGGCACGGGACGGACGTTTCAATCAGCCCCAGCATTTT.